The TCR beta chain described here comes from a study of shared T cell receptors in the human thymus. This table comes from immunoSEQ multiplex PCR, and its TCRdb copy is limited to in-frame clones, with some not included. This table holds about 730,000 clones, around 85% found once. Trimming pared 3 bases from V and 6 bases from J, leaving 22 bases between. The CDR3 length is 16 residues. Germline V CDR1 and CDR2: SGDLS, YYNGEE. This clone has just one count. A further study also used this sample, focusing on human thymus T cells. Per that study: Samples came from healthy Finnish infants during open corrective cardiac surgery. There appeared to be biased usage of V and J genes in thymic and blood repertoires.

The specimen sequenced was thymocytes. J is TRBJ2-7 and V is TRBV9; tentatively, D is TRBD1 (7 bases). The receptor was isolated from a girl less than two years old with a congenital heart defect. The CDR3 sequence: CASSAGLRQGLVEQYF. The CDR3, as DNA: TGTGCCAGCAGCGCAGGACTTAGACAGGGACTGGTCGAGCAGTACTTC.